This T cell receptor (beta chain) was observed in a study of Graves' ophthalmopathy and Graves' hyperthyroidism. RNA transcripts served as template for amplifying TCR beta CDR3 sequences. First-round RT-PCR employed HTBI primers, with a second-round multiplex PCR after it. TCRdb recomputed calls from the multiplex PCR reads with MiXCR, one row per CDR3 protein. This sample has 200,000 to 250,000 distinct CDR3 sequences, with about 32% found just once. This clonotype was detected ten times or more. The specimen was peripheral blood. The source of this sequence is a man in his fifties with Graves' ophthalmopathy.

The CDR3 protein is CASSLQGSSYNSPLHF. Written as DNA, the CDR3 is TGTGCCAGTAGCCTACAGGGGAGCTCCTATAATTCACCCCTCCACTTT. This sequence joins TRBV19 and TRBJ1-6, with 7 bases lining up with TRBD1. The CDR3 has 16 residues. V gave up 6 bases and J gave up 0 bases; unmatched junction bases: 5. Germline V gene sequence: CDR1 LNHDA, CDR2 SQIVND (reference sequence).